These T cell receptor beta chains were read from a single sample in a study of cytomegalovirus exposure and HLA in healthy donors. The protocol was immunoSEQ multiplex PCR, while the TCRdb copy is restricted to in-frame clones and leaves out a portion. The data show tens of thousands of clones, roughly 70% seen once. Sequencing was done on a sample of PBMCs. The receptors were sampled from a man aged 40-49 years in good health and CMV-seropositive. The CDR3 runs from the conserved cysteine through the conserved F or W. D genes are given only for firm matches. Clone sizes are given selectively: once, few, many, or a class where the clone is expanded.

>TRBD1|-|17|TRBV10-1|TRBJ2-2
TGCGCCAGCAGTGCCCTACCGGACAGGGGGCACACCGGGGAGCTGTTTTTT
CASSALPDRGHTGELFF
>TRBD1|-|17|TRBV11-2|TRBJ2-1
TGTGCCAGCAGCTTAGGACACAGGGGGCGGATTTACAATGAGCAGTTCTTC
CASSLGHRGRIYNEQFF
>TRBD1|few|15|TRBV5-6|TRBJ2-1
TGTGCCAGCAGCTATAGACAGGGCACCTACAATGAGCAGTTCTTC
CASSYRQGTYNEQFF
>-|-|15|TRBV6-4|TRBJ1-1
TGTGCCAGCAAGAAGGAGGACAGTTTGAACACTGAAGCTTTCTTT
CASKKEDSLNTEAFF
>TRBD1|-|13|TRBV6-1|TRBJ2-1
TGTGCCAGCCGGGACAGGGCTGGCGATGAGCAGTTCTTC
CASRDRAGDEQFF
>-|-|15|TRBV5-1|TRBJ2-1
TGCGCCAGCAGCTTGGACGGGGGACCCTACAATGAGCAGTTCTTC
CASSLDGGPYNEQFF
>-|-|12|TRBV11-2|TRBJ2-1
TGTGCCAGCAGCCCGAGCATTAGTGAGCAGTTCTTC
CASSPSISEQFF
>-|-|15|TRBV7-7|TRBJ2-5
TGTGCCAGCAGCACCCGACGACAACCACAAGAGACCCAGTACTTC
CASSTRRQPQETQYF
>-|-|13|TRBV2|TRBJ2-3
TGTGCCAGCACGGGAGAGAGCACAGATACGCAGTATTTT
CASTGESTDTQYF
>-|-|15|TRBV9|TRBJ1-3
TGTGCCAGCAGCCCTCAGACAGTCTCTGGAAACACCATATATTTT
CASSPQTVSGNTIYF
>TRBD2|-|14|TRBV7-6|TRBJ2-7
TGTGCCAGCAGCCGGGGGGGGCGCGGGTACGAGCAGTACTTC
CASSRGGRGYEQYF
>-|-|13|TRBV27|TRBJ1-4
TGTGCCAGCAAAGGAGGCTTTAATGAAAAACTGTTTTTT
CASKGGFNEKLFF
>-|-|15|TRBV6-5|TRBJ2-1
TGTGCCAGCAGTTACGCGCAGGGTGCCTACAATGAGCAGTTCTTC
CASSYAQGAYNEQFF
>-|few|12|TRBV7-9|TRBJ1-1
TGTTCCAGCAGCTTAGTAGACGGGTCGGCTTTCTTT
CSSSLVDGSAFF
>TRBD1|-|16|TRBV19|TRBJ1-1
TGTGCCAGTCGACAGGGGGCGCTTACGAGGAACACTGAAGCTTTCTTT
CASRQGALTRNTEAFF
>-|few|12|TRBV28|TRBJ1-1
TGTGCCAGCACACAACAGTACACTGAAGCTTTCTTT
CASTQQYTEAFF
>-|-|12|TRBV7-9|TRBJ2-1
TGTTCCAGCAGCTTTGGAGAAGATGAGCAGTTCTTC
CSSSFGEDEQFF
>-|once|15|TRBV4-2|TRBJ2-1
TGTGCCAGCAGCCAAGTGTTACAGCAGAACAATGAGCAGTTCTTC
CASSQVLQQNNEQFF
>-|-|13|TRBV29-1|TRBJ1-5
TGCAGCGTTGAAGCAGGGTACGATCAGCCCCAGCATTTT
CSVEAGYDQPQHF
>-|-|15|TRBV2|TRBJ2-3
TGTGCCAGCAGTGAAGGACTAGAGGGCACAGATACGCAGTATTTT
CASSEGLEGTDTQYF
>TRBD1|-|15|TRBV7-6|TRBJ1-1
TGTGCCAGCAGCCGGGGGACAGGGGCTTTCACTGAAGCTTTCTTT
CASSRGTGAFTEAFF
>TRBD1|once|19|TRBV5-5|TRBJ1-4
TGTGCCAGCAGCTTGGGATCATACGAATTGACAGGGGGAAAAGGAAAACTGTTTTTT
CASSLGSYELTGGKGKLFF
>TRBD1|-|15|TRBV2|TRBJ1-4
TGTGCCAGCAGTGGTTGGACAGGGCAATTCGAAAAACTGTTTTTT
CASSGWTGQFEKLFF
>TRBD1|-|16|TRBV19|TRBJ1-5
TGTGCCAGTAATACTGGACAGGGAAAGAGCAATCAGCCCCAGCATTTT
CASNTGQGKSNQPQHF
>-|few|14|TRBV28|TRBJ1-3
TGTGCCAGCAGTTTAGGCGGGGAAGGAAACACCATATATTTT
CASSLGGEGNTIYF
>TRBD2|-|13|TRBV2|TRBJ2-1
TGTGCCAGCGGTAGCGGGAGTCCCAATGAGCAGTTCTTC
CASGSGSPNEQFF
>TRBD2|-|15|TRBV5-1|TRBJ2-4
TGCGCCAGCACCCCGCAACCGGGACTACAAAACATTCAGTACTTC
CASTPQPGLQNIQYF
>-|once|15|TRBV9|TRBJ1-6
TGTGCCAGCAGCTTCCTGACAACTAGAGATTCACCCCTCCACTTT
CASSFLTTRDSPLHF
>TRBD1|-|15|TRBV28|TRBJ1-2
TGTGCCAGCAGTGTCATACAGGGGGAGAACTATGGCTACACCTTC
CASSVIQGENYGYTF
>-|-|18|TRBV4-3|TRBJ1-6
TGCGCCAGCAGCCAATGGGCCGATCACGGGGGAGCTAATTCACCCCTCCACTTT
CASSQWADHGGANSPLHF
>-|-|18|TRBV4-2|TRBJ2-5
TGTGCCAGCAGCCAAGAGGGCGGGGCCTATTCGTACCAAGAGACCCAGTACTTC
CASSQEGGAYSYQETQYF
>-|-|15|TRBV7-9|TRBJ2-3
TGTGCCAGCACGGGGGGCGATACATTCACAGATACGCAGTATTTT
CASTGGDTFTDTQYF
>TRBD2|-|15|TRBV15|TRBJ2-3
TGTGCCACCAGCGGAGGGACTAGCGCCACAGATACGCAGTATTTT
CATSGGTSATDTQYF
>TRBD1|-|15|TRBV19|TRBJ2-7
TGTGCCAGTAGTATTGGTGGGACAGGGGCCTACGAGCAGTACTTC
CASSIGGTGAYEQYF
>-|-|12|TRBV2|TRBJ2-3
TGTGCCAGCAGTGTAAACAAAGATACGCAGTATTTT
CASSVNKDTQYF
>-|-|13|TRBV10-2|TRBJ1-2
TGCGCCAGCGTGTCCGGTGCTAACTATGGCTACACCTTC
CASVSGANYGYTF
>-|few|11|TRBV29-1|TRBJ1-6
TGCAGCGTTGGGGAGGATTCACCCCTCCACTTT
CSVGEDSPLHF
>TRBD1|-|16|TRBV28|TRBJ1-1
TGTGCCAGCAGTATAGGGACAGGTTGGGCGAACACTGAAGCTTTCTTT
CASSIGTGWANTEAFF
>TRBD1|-|17|TRBV28|TRBJ1-3
TGTGCCAGCAGCCTCATCATACAGGGGGGCTCTGGAAACACCATATATTTT
CASSLIIQGGSGNTIYF
>TRBD2|-|15|TRBV27|TRBJ2-7
TGTGCCAGCAGGCCCCTGAGCGGGGATTCCTACGAGCAGTACTTC
CASRPLSGDSYEQYF
>-|once|15|TRBV11-2|TRBJ2-3
TGTGCCAGCAGCTCGACAGTTTCAGCCACAGATACGCAGTATTTT
CASSSTVSATDTQYF
>-|-|15|TRBV5-4|TRBJ1-2
TGTGCCAGCAGCTTCGGAGGGTATGGGAACTATGGCTACACCTTC
CASSFGGYGNYGYTF
>-|once|13|TRBV10-3|TRBJ2-3
TGTGCCACTGGTACTACCGGCACAGATACGCAGTATTTT
CATGTTGTDTQYF
>-|-|14|TRBV5-1|TRBJ1-1
TGCGCCAGCAGCTTGTACAGGACGAACACTGAAGCTTTCTTT
CASSLYRTNTEAFF
>-|-|15|TRBV7-2|TRBJ1-2
TGTGCCAGCGGATGGGAAGACAGGATTTTGTCTGGCTACACCTTC
CASGWEDRILSGYTF
>-|-|17|TRBV21-1|TRBJ2-2
TGTGCCAGCAGTCGACCTCTCGGGGTGGGGTCGACCGGGGAGCTGTTTTTT
CASSRPLGVGSTGELFF
>-|-|11|TRBV5-6|TRBJ1-2
TGTGCCAGCAGCCTGGCGGGTGGCTACACCTTC
CASSLAGGYTF